This T cell receptor (beta chain) was recorded in a study of cytomegalovirus exposure and HLA in healthy donors. PCR was performed using 60 Vbeta and 13 Jbeta primers. Produced via immunoSEQ multiplex PCR; TCRdb's table is partial and in-frame only. Here the sample spans about 190,000 clones, about 84% being singletons. Whole-study results and caveats: Follow-up analysis later connected one missense variant in DCLRE1C with trimming of TCR beta V- and J-genes.

This clone has more than one count but fewer than ten. What it recognizes is unknown. The CDR3 consists of 13 residues. Trimming shortened V by 8 bases and J by 5 bases, and 13 bases separated the two germline ends. Germline V lookup: CDR1 SGHAT, CDR2 FQNNGV. The receptor's source is a woman aged 25 to 45 in good health and CMV-seropositive. Specimen: PBMCs. This chain joins TRBV11-2 and TRBJ1-5; unclear D gene. CDR3 coding DNA: TGTGCCAGCTCCGGTGGGCTGCATCAGCCCCAGCATTTT. Protein: CASSGGLHQPQHF.